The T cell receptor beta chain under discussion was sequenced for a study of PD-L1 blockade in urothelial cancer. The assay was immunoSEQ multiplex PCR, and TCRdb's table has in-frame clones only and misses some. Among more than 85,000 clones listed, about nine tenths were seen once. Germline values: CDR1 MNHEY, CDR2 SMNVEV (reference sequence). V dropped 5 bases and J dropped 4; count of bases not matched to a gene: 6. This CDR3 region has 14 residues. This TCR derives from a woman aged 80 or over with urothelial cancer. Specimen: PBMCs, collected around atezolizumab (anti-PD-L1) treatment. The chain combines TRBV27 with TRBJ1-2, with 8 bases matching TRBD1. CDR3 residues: CASSRTGGSYGYTF. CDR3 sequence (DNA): TGTGCCAGCAGTAGAACAGGGGGGTCCTATGGCTACACCTTC.